This T cell receptor beta chain was documented in a study of T cell changes during pregnancy in multiple sclerosis. Libraries were prepared by immunoSEQ multiplex PCR; TCRdb keeps only in-frame clonotypes and omits some of them. The sample yields roughly 89,000 clones, approximately 93% seen once. This clone was seen only once. With V trimmed by 6 bases and J by 4 bases, 5 bases remained unmatched. CDR1 is SGHDN and CDR2 is FVKESK in the germline V gene. The CDR3 extends over 15 amino acids. This chain links TRBV14 with TRBJ2-1, with 11 nucleotides matching TRBD2. The sequence was collected from a female donor in good health, enrolled as a control in a pregnancy study. The input for sequencing was peripheral blood, taken after pregnancy. In nucleotides, the CDR3 is TGTGCCAGCAGACTAGCGGGAGCGGGGTACAATGAGCAGTTCTTC. Protein: CASRLAGAGYNEQFF.